The 4 T cell receptor beta chains presented below share a single source sample, sequenced in a study of T cells in Graves' hyperthyroidism and ophthalmopathy. RNA transcripts provided the source from which TCR beta CDR3 regions were amplified. In the first-round RT-PCR of the TCR CDR3, the HTBI primer set was used. Each CDR3 protein gets one entry after TCRdb re-called the multiplex PCR reads with MiXCR. The sample comprises fewer than 250,000 distinct CDR3 sequences, about a sixth of which are singletons, and approximately 50% rests with the top ten. The sequenced material came from blood. These receptors all stem from a man aged 45-60 years with Graves' hyperthyroidism.

Many counts were recorded for this clonotype. This chain links TRBV7-2 with TRBJ2-5; D may match TRBD1 or TRBD2 (5 bases each). CDR1 is SGHTA and CDR2 is FQGNSA in the germline V gene. Trimming took off 8 bases at V and 4 bases at J, with 11 bases between the two ends. The CDR3 contains 12 residues. DNA for the CDR3: TGTGCCAGCGGGGTTGGGGGAGAGACCCAGTACTTC. Protein product: CASGVGGETQYF.

CDR3 amino acids: CSASGDRGITDTQYF. The CDR3 DNA is TGCAGTGCTAGCGGGGACAGGGGAATCACAGATACGCAGTATTTT. The chain is built from TRBV20-1 and TRBJ2-3; 10 nucleotides line up with TRBD1. The CDR3 extends over 15 amino acids. Trimming removed 3 bases from V and 2 bases from J; junction bases left unmatched: 5. CDR1 and CDR2 (germline): DFQATT, SNEGSKA (reference sequence).

The chain is built from TRBV4-1 and TRBJ1-2; D is ambiguous. The CDR3 runs to 15 residues. Per germline, CDR1 MGHRA and CDR2 YSYEKL. Between the trimmed V and J ends, which lost 0 bases and 4 bases, there was a span of 12 bases. This CDR3 reads CASSQDEGTIYGYTF. DNA of the CDR3: TGCGCCAGCAGCCAAGATGAGGGAACAATCTATGGCTACACCTTC.

The chain uses TRBV24-1 and TRBJ2-1; maybe TRBD1 (6 bases). With 5 bases removed from V and 2 bases from J, the gap between germline ends came to 12 bases. The germline V gene has CDR1 KGHDR and CDR2 SFDVKD. The CDR3 loop spans 15 amino acids. The CDR3 sequence is CATSGTGITYNEQFF. Written as DNA, the CDR3 is TGTGCCACCAGTGGCACAGGGATTACCTACAATGAGCAGTTCTTC.